Listed here is a single T cell receptor beta chain. The data derive from a study of T cell clones after liver transplantation. Germline CDR1 SGHTA, CDR2 FQGTGA. V was trimmed by 6 bases and J by 7 bases, leaving 13 bases between them. CDR3 length: 14 residues. The method was immunoSEQ multiplex PCR; TCRdb's version includes in-frame clones alone and lacks a portion of them. The data hold over 90,000 clones, with roughly 80% observed a single time. This receptor was taken from a human patient who received a liver transplant. The graft donor may have given rise to some T cells. The J gene is TRBJ1-6, the V gene TRBV7-3; D perhaps matches TRBD1 (6 bases). The input for sequencing was CD4+ T cells from blood, taken approximately 43 months after liver transplant. The CDR3 sequence is CASRPGGANSPLHF. DNA for the CDR3: TGTGCCAGCAGACCCGGGGGGGCGAATTCACCCCTCCACTTT.